This TCR beta chain was retrieved from a study of PD-1 blockade in mismatch repair-deficient tumors. The CDR3 has 13 amino acids. CDR1 SGDLS and CDR2 YYNGEE come from the germline V gene. With V trimmed by 2 bases and J by 7 bases, 1 base remained unmatched. Clones were sequenced by immunoSEQ multiplex PCR, and TCRdb holds only the in-frame ones, with some missing. The data hold tens of thousands of clones, with around 85% observed a single time. This chain joins TRBV9 and TRBJ1-2; 11 bases map to TRBD1. The clonotype was recovered from an adult with mismatch repair-deficient cancer. The material sequenced was peripheral blood, taken 12 weeks after starting pembrolizumab. The CDR3 spells CASSVGTGGGYTF. For the CDR3, the DNA is TGTGCCAGCAGCGTTGGGACAGGGGGTGGCTACACCTTC.